This T cell receptor beta chain was recovered during a study of blood T cells in healthy people across ages. Study outcomes and limitations: Reliance upon unsorted PBMCs precluded definitive naive versus antigen-experienced comparison. Unknown donor CMV status possibly confounded expanded clonotype changes. In long-lived donors, naive CD4+ cell counts and diversity exceeded those of aged donors. Age showed a roughly linear inverse relationship with TCR beta diversity per million T cells.

Primers used in a second PCR of about 6 to 12 cycles were a sample-barcoded 5' primer and a J-beta primer mix. TCRdb re-called the 5' RACE reads with MiXCR, one entry per CDR3 protein. Of 700,000 to 900,000 distinct CDR3 sequences listed, roughly 50% are singletons. The V segment lost 3 bases and the J segment 6 bases; nucleotides outside the gene matches: 6. The CDR3 is 14 residues long. CDR1 is KGHDR and CDR2 is SFDVKD in the germline V gene. As for this clonotype: The antigen remains unidentified.

The J gene is TRBJ1-2, the V gene TRBV24-1; the match to TRBD1 covers 7 bases. Sequenced material: blood. The sequence was collected from a man aged 80 or over in good health. The CDR3 region has the DNA TGTGCCACCAGTGATAGGGGGCAGGGTCATGGCTACACCTTC. Its translation: CATSDRGQGHGYTF.